Listed here are 9 T cell receptor beta chains from one sample, sequenced in a study of a mutant IDH1 vaccine in newly diagnosed glioma. Sequencing was performed with immunoSEQ multiplex PCR; in TCRdb, only in-frame clones are kept and a portion is missing. The table includes 30,000 or so clones, approximately 80% detected once. Time point given: baseline, week 1 (first vaccination visit). Regarding treatment: pre-vaccination baseline after standard-of-care therapy. Sequencing was performed on PBMCs, taken from a glioma patient treated with radiotherapy, temozolomide or both. The receptors were gathered from a young man with glioma.

This clone was observed a handful of times. The chain employs TRBV7-9 and TRBJ2-1, with D unclear. The CDR3 length is 13 residues. Looked up from germline, CDR1 is SEHNR and CDR2 is FQNEAQ (reference sequence). V lost 1 base and J lost 5, with 6 bases in between. CDR3 protein: CASSLDYDNEQFF. The CDR3 DNA reads as TGTGCCAGCAGCTTAGATTACGACAATGAGCAGTTCTTC.

The chain combines TRBV6-4 with TRBJ1-5; TRBD1 matches at 7 bases. The germline V gene has CDR1 MRHNA and CDR2 SNTAGT. V shed 2 bases, J shed 0 bases, and the junction held 22 bases outside the gene matches. This CDR3 has 22 residues. CDR3 in DNA: TGTGCCAGCAGTGACCGCCTATCCCCCCCGGGACAGACACTCTATAGCAATCAGCCCCAGCATTTT. Translation: CASSDRLSPPGQTLYSNQPQHF.

Here the CDR3 reads CASSPPHRDGQPQHF. The CDR3 DNA reads TGTGCCAGCAGTCCACCCCACAGGGACGGGCAGCCCCAGCATTTT. V gene TRBV28 combines with J gene TRBJ1-5, with a weak D call TRBD1 (6 bases). Germline assignment: CDR1 MDHEN and CDR2 SYDVKM. The CDR3 runs 15 residues. The ends were cut back, 5 bases at V and 7 bases at J, with 18 bases in the middle.

This clone was counted between two and nine times. The V and J genes are TRBV14 and TRBJ1-1; TRBD1 is a possible D gene (6 bases). Germline V gives CDR1 SGHDN, CDR2 FVKESK. Trimming removed 5 bases at V and 8 bases at J, with 18 bases between. This CDR3 spans 14 amino acids. The CDR3 sequence is CASSWGALLNEAFF. DNA of the CDR3: TGTGCCAGCAGCTGGGGGGCTCTTTTAAACGAAGCTTTCTTT.

J is TRBJ2-7 and V is TRBV13, with D possibly called TRBD1 or TRBD2 (5 bases each). This CDR3 contains 12 residues. CDR1 and CDR2 (germline): PRHDT, FYEKMQ (reference sequence). V was trimmed by 3 bases and J by 6 bases, leaving 9 bases between them. The chain's CDR3 is CASSFSGSEQYF. As DNA, the CDR3 is TGTGCCAGCAGCTTCTCAGGGAGCGAGCAGTACTTC. Together with reference TRBV13 and TRBJ2-7, the CDR3 gives the full variable domain: AAGVIQSPRHLIKEKRETATLKCYPIPRHDTVYWYQQGPGQDPQFLISFYEKMQSDKGSIPDRFSAQQFSDYHSELNMSSLELGDSALYFCASSFSGSEQYFGPGTRLTVT.

This chain uses TRBV4-1 with TRBJ2-1, with 13 nucleotides matching TRBD2. V shed 4 bases and J 8 bases; nucleotides not matched to a gene: 11. Germline V gene lookup returns CDR1 MGHRA and CDR2 YSYEKL. The length of the CDR3 is 17 residues. The CDR3 nucleotides are TGCGCCAGCAGCCGCCCACTAGCGGGGGGGCTCAGTGATGAGCAGTTCTTC. Its protein is CASSRPLAGGLSDEQFF.

This chain links TRBV5-1 with TRBJ2-1; D perhaps matches TRBD1 (6 bases). The CDR3 has 14 residues. Trimming cost V 1 base and J 5 bases, with 10 bases left between them. Germline CDR1 SGHRS, CDR2 YFSETQ. CDR3 protein: CASSLQAGDNEQFF. CDR3 nucleotide sequence: TGCGCCAGCAGCTTGCAGGCAGGGGACAATGAGCAGTTCTTC.

V and J are TRBV6-6 and TRBJ1-4; 10 nucleotides line up with TRBD1. The CDR3 extends over 15 amino acids. CDR1 MNHNY and CDR2 SVGAGI come from the germline V gene (reference sequence). Germline trimming cut 5 bases from V and 4 bases from J; bases unmatched to any gene: 4. The CDR3 nucleotides are TGTGCCAGCAGTGGGGACAGGGGCGGTAATGAAAAACTGTTTTTT. This gives the protein CASSGDRGGNEKLFF.

This chain joins TRBV6-1 and TRBJ2-7, with D maybe TRBD2 (6 bases). This CDR3 contains 19 residues. CDR1 and CDR2 (germline): MNHNS, SASEGT. Trimming stripped 1 base from V and 0 bases from J, with 22 bases between. CDR3 DNA sequence: TGTGCCAGCAGTGAAGGGGACTCGGGGACGGCTTTGAGCTCCTACGAGCAGTACTTC. It translates to CASSEGDSGTALSSYEQYF.